The table lists the clone carrying this T cell receptor beta chain with a few counts. Antigen unknown. This sample was included in a study of STAT5B mutations in CD4+ large granular lymphocyte leukemia. Original handling: A productive frequency of 2.59 x 10-5 was the lowest detectable. The assay was immunoSEQ multiplex PCR, and TCRdb's table has in-frame clones only and misses some. V and J calls and clone size are copied from that table; D and trimming were computed from the DNA. The repertoire holds tens of thousands of clones, approximately 90% seen once, with around 3.3% in the top ten. CDR1 SGHTA and CDR2 FQGTGA come from the germline V gene. The CDR3 totals 16 residues. V lost 4 bases and J lost 3; bases outside the gene matches: 6. General study points: Main leukemic clonotypes were patient-specific, but roughly 26% appeared at low frequency elsewhere.

The chain recombines TRBV7-3 with TRBJ2-1, with 10 positions matching TRBD1. The TCR was taken from a human donor in good health. Sequencing was done on a sample of CD4+ T cells from blood buffy coats. The chain's CDR3 is CASSSPGTGDYNEQFF. The CDR3 nucleotides are TGTGCCAGCAGCTCCCCCGGGACAGGGGACTACAATGAGCAGTTCTTC.